The 31 T cell receptor beta chains in this list originate from one sample, sequenced in a study of blood T cell repertoires in COVID-19. TCRdb keeps only in-frame clones here, not all; method: immunoSEQ multiplex PCR. Here the sample spans 150,000 to 200,000 clones, 80% to 90% being singletons. Sequenced material: peripheral blood. Receptor source: a woman aged 55-70 years with COVID-19, enrolled during active disease.

J is TRBJ1-4 and V is TRBV30; 8 bases match TRBD1. J lost 6 bases, V lost 0 bases, and 6 bases had no gene match. CDR1 GTSNPN and CDR2 SVGIG come from the germline V gene (reference sequence). The CDR3 is 15 residues long. CDR3 sequence reads: CAWSVSTGGYEKLFF. The CDR3 DNA reads as TGTGCCTGGAGTGTATCCACAGGGGGATATGAAAAACTGTTTTTT.

The rearrangement uses TRBV3-1 (or the pseudogene TRBV3-2) and TRBJ2-1; 7 bases are a match to TRBD1. J was trimmed by 4 bases and V by 1 base; bases with no gene match: 10. This CDR3 contains 17 residues. Germline-derived CDR1 and CDR2 are LGHDT and YNNKEL (reference sequence). The chain's CDR3 is CASSQGDRVRPYNEQFF. CDR3 in DNA: TGTGCCAGCAGCCAAGGGGACAGAGTCCGTCCGTACAATGAGCAGTTCTTC.

The rearrangement links TRBV5-1 to TRBJ1-3, with D tentatively TRBD1 (6 bases). This CDR3 has 16 residues. The V end lost 2 bases, the J end lost 0 bases, and 12 bases lay between the germline ends. Germline loops: CDR1 SGHRS, CDR2 YFSETQ. The CDR3 protein is CASSFGQRSSGNTIYF. CDR3 nucleotides: TGCGCCAGCAGCTTCGGACAGAGAAGCTCTGGAAACACCATATATTTT.

This clone is a singleton in its sample. This chain links TRBV24-1 with TRBJ2-5, with D unresolved. The CDR3 is 15 residues long. Germline V gene sequence: CDR1 KGHDR, CDR2 SFDVKD. V shed 5 bases and J shed 5 bases, with 17 bases lying between them. The CDR3 DNA is TGTGCCACCAGTGCCTCTCGTACGACTGAGGAGACCCAGTACTTC. This gives the protein CATSASRTTEETQYF.

The chain employs TRBV24-1 and TRBJ1-1, with a possible D match to TRBD1 (6 bases). Trimming removed 4 bases at V and 4 bases at J, with 15 bases between. The CDR3 has 15 residues. CDR1 and CDR2 (germline): KGHDR, SFDVKD. The CDR3 loop reads CATSDNTGWGTEAFF. The DNA of the CDR3 is TGTGCCACCAGTGACAACACAGGGTGGGGCACTGAAGCTTTCTTT.

The chain joins TRBV4-1 to TRBJ2-7, with TRBD2 matching over 7 bases. The V segment lost 4 bases and the J segment 2 bases; nucleotides outside the gene matches: 8. This CDR3 comprises 15 residues. Germline CDR1 reads MGHRA; CDR2 reads YSYEKL. CDR3 residues: CASSPRDYQTYEQYF. DNA of the CDR3: TGCGCCAGCAGCCCCCGGGACTACCAGACCTACGAGCAGTACTTC.

This chain joins TRBV30 and TRBJ2-7; D remains unclear. Per the germline V gene, CDR1 is GTSNPN and CDR2 is SVGIG (reference sequence). This CDR3 is built from 13 residues. V was trimmed by 3 bases and J by 3 bases, leaving 12 bases between them. The CDR3 DNA is TGTGCCTGGAGAGCAACAGTTTTCTACGAGCAGTACTTC. It yields the protein CAWRATVFYEQYF.

The chain employs TRBV6-6 and TRBJ1-4; D is perhaps TRBD1 (6 bases). Germline values: CDR1 MNHNY, CDR2 SVGAGI (reference sequence). The CDR3 has 15 amino acids. Trimming removed 0 bases from V and 3 bases from J, with 8 bases in between. CDR3 sequence: CASSYSGASNEKLFF. The CDR3 nucleotides are TGTGCCAGCAGTTACTCGGGGGCATCTAATGAAAAACTGTTTTTT.

Concerning this clone itself: Additional DNA sequences in this sample encode the identical CDR3. The rearrangement uses TRBV6-5 and TRBJ1-2, with D maybe TRBD1 (6 bases). This CDR3 has 13 amino acids. V was trimmed by 0 bases and J by 5 bases, leaving 7 bases between them. Looked up from germline, CDR1 is MNHEY and CDR2 is SVGAGI. CDR3 coding DNA: TGTGCCAGCAGTTACTCGAGGGGGTATGGCTACACCTTC. Protein sequence: CASSYSRGYGYTF.

The chain has TRBV6-5 and TRBJ1-1; 8 bases agree with TRBD1. V was pared by 6 bases and J by 4 bases, with 4 bases of the junction left unmatched. Germline V CDR1 and CDR2: MNHEY, SVGAGI. The CDR3 totals 13 residues. This CDR3 is CASRQGATTEAFF. The CDR3 nucleotides read TGTGCCAGCAGGCAGGGGGCGACCACTGAAGCTTTCTTT.

Note on this clone: Different DNA sequences within this sample yield the same CDR3. In DNA, the CDR3 is TGTGCCAGCAGCCAAGGACAGAACACTGAAGCTTTCTTT. Residues: CASSQGQNTEAFF. The chain combines TRBV7-9 with TRBJ1-1, with D possibly TRBD1 on 5 matching bases. Germline CDR1 is SEHNR and CDR2 is FQNEAQ (reference sequence). Trimming pared 5 bases from V and 1 base from J, leaving 8 bases between. There are 13 residues in the CDR3.

This clone was seen only a few times. This sequence joins TRBV9 and TRBJ2-7, with TRBD2 matching over 9 bases. V shed 0 bases, J shed 7 bases, and the junction held 11 bases outside the gene matches. The germline V gene encodes CDR1 SGDLS and CDR2 YYNGEE. CDR3 size: 16 residues. CDR3 sequence: CASSVDPSGTRGEQYF. The CDR3 DNA is TGTGCCAGCAGCGTAGACCCTAGCGGGACCCGCGGGGAGCAGTACTTC.

The chain recombines TRBV9 with TRBJ2-1; 10 bases match TRBD2. Germline CDR1 reads SGDLS; CDR2 reads YYNGEE. The V segment lost 3 bases and the J segment 7 bases; nucleotides outside the gene matches: 10. CDR3 length: 16 amino acids. The CDR3 here is CASSGRELAGWNEQFF. The CDR3, as DNA: TGTGCCAGCAGCGGCCGGGAACTAGCGGGATGGAATGAGCAGTTCTTC.

The chain recombines TRBV5-4 with TRBJ2-7, with D possibly TRBD1 on 6 matching bases. The CDR3 is 15 residues long. The germline V gene encodes CDR1 SGHNT and CDR2 YYREEE (reference sequence). V lost 6 bases to trimming and J lost 6 bases, with 22 bases between them. The chain's CDR3 is CASTSDGTPLPEQYF. CDR3 nucleotide sequence: TGTGCCAGCACCTCGGACGGGACACCCCTACCCGAGCAGTACTTC.

The gene calls are TRBV19 and TRBJ2-2, with D uncertain. Germline V lookup: CDR1 LNHDA, CDR2 SQIVND (reference sequence). V lost 2 bases and J lost 6, with 4 bases in between. The CDR3 consists of 12 residues. Here the CDR3 reads CASSIIAGELFF. The CDR3 nucleotides are TGTGCCAGTAGTATAATCGCCGGGGAGCTGTTTTTT.

In DNA, the CDR3 is TGTGCCAGTAGTGCATACAGGGGAAGCTCCTACAATGAGCAGTTCTTC. Its translation is CASSAYRGSSYNEQFF. This rearrangement joins TRBV19 to TRBJ2-1; 7 bases align to TRBD1. With V trimmed by 5 bases and J by 0 bases, 7 bases remained unmatched. The CDR3 totals 16 residues. Germline-derived CDR1 and CDR2 are LNHDA and SQIVND (reference sequence).

The chain recombines TRBV27 with TRBJ2-7; D perhaps matches TRBD1 (5 bases). V lost 7 bases to trimming and J lost 6 bases, with 10 bases between them. Germline-derived CDR1 and CDR2 are MNHEY and SMNVEV (reference sequence). This CDR3 comprises 11 residues. The CDR3 region has the DNA TGTGCCAGCACCGACAGCGTCGAGCAGTACTTC. It translates to CASTDSVEQYF.

CDR3 bases: TGTGCCAGCTCACCAGAAGGACAGGGGGTCACTGAAGCTTTCTTT. Residues: CASSPEGQGVTEAFF. The V gene is TRBV18, the J gene TRBJ1-1, with TRBD1 matching over 10 bases. The CDR3 runs to 15 residues. The germline V gene encodes CDR1 KGHSH and CDR2 LQKENI. Trimming cost V 2 bases and J 4 bases; bases outside gene matches: 4.

In its sample, this clone was seen a few times. This sequence joins TRBV28 and TRBJ1-1; D call uncertain. The CDR3 totals 11 residues. The ends were cut back, 2 bases at V and 8 bases at J, with 6 bases in the middle. Germline CDR1 reads MDHEN; CDR2 reads SYDVKM. CDR3 DNA sequence: TGTGCCAGCAGTTTAGGGCTGGAAGCTTTCTTT. Its translation is CASSLGLEAFF.

This clone was seen a single time. The chain is built from TRBV5-1 and TRBJ2-3; the D is unclear. Germline lookup yields CDR1 SGHRS and CDR2 YFSETQ. V lost 5 bases and J lost 2, with 3 bases in between. The length of the CDR3 is 11 residues. The CDR3 spells CASRHTDTQYF. DNA for the CDR3: TGCGCCAGCAGACACACAGATACGCAGTATTTT.

The chain has TRBV25-1 and TRBJ2-7; TRBD2 might be the D (6 bases). Germline lookup yields CDR1 MGHDK and CDR2 SYGVNS. V lost 7 bases and J lost 3, with 13 bases in between. There are 13 residues in the CDR3. CDR3 sequence (DNA): TGTGCCAGCACCCGGGGGAGCGGCTACGAGCAGTACTTC. It is translated as CASTRGSGYEQYF.

V and J are TRBV6-5 and TRBJ1-4; no firm D call. The CDR3 runs to 14 residues. Germline CDR1 MNHEY, CDR2 SVGAGI. Trimming removed 6 bases at V and 5 bases at J, with 13 bases between. In DNA, the CDR3 is TGTGCCAGCAGCCCCGCCGGTCCCAATGAAAAACTGTTTTTT. It specifies CASSPAGPNEKLFF.

The chain combines TRBV6-2 or TRBV6-3 with TRBJ1-2; 8 bases line up with TRBD1. The V gene end was trimmed by 4 bases and the J gene end by 8 bases; junction bases not matched to a gene: 15. Germline CDR1 reads MNHEY; CDR2 reads SVGEGT. The CDR3 runs 16 residues. The CDR3 protein is CASSLLGRQGLSGYTF. The CDR3, as DNA: TGTGCCAGCAGTTTATTGGGGCGACAGGGGTTGAGCGGCTACACCTTC.

The V and J genes are TRBV7-2 and TRBJ1-1, with 9 bases aligning to TRBD1. This CDR3 comprises 16 residues. Germline V lookup: CDR1 SGHTA, CDR2 FQGNSA. Unmatched junction bases numbered 4, after V lost 0 bases and J lost 2 bases. The DNA for the CDR3 is TGTGCCAGCAGCTTAGCCCTAACAGGGGGCAACACTGAAGCTTTCTTT. It specifies CASSLALTGGNTEAFF.

The gene calls are TRBV4-2 and TRBJ2-1; the match to TRBD2 covers 10 bases. Unmatched junction bases numbered 6, after V lost 8 bases and J lost 8 bases. The CDR3 is 13 amino acids. Germline V gene sequence: CDR1 LGHNA, CDR2 YNFKEQ. CDR3: CASGTSDAYEQFF. The CDR3 DNA follows: TGTGCCAGCGGGACTAGCGATGCCTATGAGCAGTTCTTC.

This rearrangement joins TRBV4-1 to TRBJ1-1, with TRBD1 matching over 9 bases. The CDR3 contains 17 residues. V gave up 3 bases and J gave up 3 bases; unmatched junction bases: 11. Germline CDR1 MGHRA, CDR2 YSYEKL. CDR3 residues: CASSHPGQGYSDTEAFF. In DNA, the CDR3 is TGCGCCAGCAGCCATCCGGGACAGGGATACTCGGACACTGAAGCTTTCTTT.

This clone is a singleton in its sample. The genes are TRBV9 and TRBJ2-1; D is unclear. Trimming shortened V by 0 bases and J by 1 base, and 5 bases separated the two germline ends. CDR1 SGDLS and CDR2 YYNGEE come from the germline V gene. This CDR3 contains 14 residues. Here the CDR3 DNA reads TGTGCCAGCAGCGTAGGGCCGTCCTACAATGAGCAGTTCTTC. Encoded protein: CASSVGPSYNEQFF.

This sequence joins TRBV19 and TRBJ1-1, with D tentatively TRBD1 (5 bases). Germline V gene data show CDR1 as LNHDA and CDR2 as SQIVND (reference sequence). Deletions cut 8 bases from V and 2 bases from J, with 18 bases between. The CDR3 contains 15 residues. CDR3 amino acids: CASHRRGEGNTEAFF. In nucleotides, the CDR3 is TGTGCCAGTCATCGCCGGGGGGAAGGAAACACTGAAGCTTTCTTT. Using reference TRBV19 and TRBJ1-1 for the parts outside the CDR3, the full variable domain is DGGITQSPKYLFRKEGQNVTLSCEQNLNHDAMYWYRQDPGQGLRLIYYSQIVNDFQKGDIAEGYSVSREKKESFPLTVTSAQKNPTAFYLCASHRRGEGNTEAFFGQGTRLTVV.

The chain joins TRBV5-5 to TRBJ2-3, with 8 bases identical to TRBD2. Germline V gives CDR1 SGHKS, CDR2 YYEKEE (reference sequence). Germline trimming cut 3 bases from V and 3 bases from J; bases unmatched to any gene: 6. The CDR3 spans 15 residues. The CDR3 region has the DNA TGTGCCAGCAGCTCACTAGCGGTGGGAACAGATACGCAGTATTTT. It encodes CASSSLAVGTDTQYF.

The chain is built from TRBV28 and TRBJ2-1; D ambiguous. This CDR3 spans 14 amino acids. Trimming left V 5 bases short and J 2 bases short, with 10 bases between. Germline V gene data show CDR1 as MDHEN and CDR2 as SYDVKM. CDR3 bases: TGTGCCAGCAGTCCGTTGAGCACCTACAATGAGCAGTTCTTC. This codes for CASSPLSTYNEQFF.

The rearrangement uses TRBV4-3 and TRBJ2-7; 9 nucleotides line up with TRBD2. V trimming: 0 bases; J trimming: 5 bases; junction bases outside the gene matches: 8. Germline-derived CDR1 and CDR2 are LGHNA and YSLEER. The CDR3 has 16 amino acids. CDR3 bases: TGCGCCAGCAGCCAAGATTCGGGGCTAGCGGGAAACGAGCAGTACTTC. As protein: CASSQDSGLAGNEQYF.